This T cell receptor (beta chain) was captured in a study of blood T cell repertoires in COVID-19. Germline values: CDR1 SGHKS, CDR2 YYEKEE (reference sequence). The CDR3 length is 13 residues. V lost 2 bases, J lost 4 bases, and 9 bases lay in between. Recruits, aged about 18 to 100 years, lived in 24 US areas. Profiled with immunoSEQ multiplex PCR; TCRdb holds only in-frame clones, not every one. This table holds about 240,000 clones, around 89% found once. This clonotype was obtained from a woman in her 30s who had recovered from COVID-19. The V and J genes are TRBV5-5 and TRBJ1-1; D is ambiguous. Specimen: PBMCs or T cells enriched from blood (not recorded which). CDR3 sequence reads: CASSFRTGTEAFF. CDR3 in DNA: TGTGCCAGCAGCTTTCGGACTGGCACTGAAGCTTTCTTT.